The clone carrying this T cell receptor (beta chain) was observed a handful of times. The antigen remains undetermined. Sample time point: new active TB diagnosis, blood taken before or within 7 days of starting treatment. Tuberculosis was confirmed by positive sputum smear and/or M. tuberculosis culture. Measured with immunoSEQ multiplex PCR; TCRdb has only the in-frame clones, and not every one. This repertoire shows tens of thousands of clones, approximately 90% found once; its top ten account for approximately 2.3%. This specimen comes from a study of T cells in tuberculosis. Study-wide results and limits: Shorter CDR3-alpha in active tuberculosis partly drove smaller distances. GMM-specific TCRs were nearer to active tuberculosis alpha repertoires, suggesting expansion.

Sequences were derived from PBMCs, sampled at tuberculosis diagnosis. This clonotype was obtained from an adult with tuberculosis.

CDR3 amino acids: CASSLLDRGTQPQHF. DNA for the CDR3: TGTGCCAGCAGCTTACTGGACAGGGGGACTCAGCCCCAGCATTTT. This chain links TRBV7-8 with TRBJ1-5, with TRBD1 matching 10 bases. Germline CDR1 reads SGHVS; CDR2 reads FQNEAQ. V was pared by 2 bases and J by 6 bases, with 4 bases of the junction left unmatched. The CDR3 is 15 amino acids.